The 27 T cell receptor beta chains presented below share a single source sample, sequenced in a study of regulatory T cells in long-lasting Graves disease. The time point denotes: persistent/refractory GD, antithyroid drugs over 5 years with positive TRAb. There was RNA extracted from PBMCs, and the TCR library was made from it. HTBI primers from iRepertoire and Arm-PCR of CDR3 regions yielded the TCR beta libraries. TCRdb re-called the multiplex PCR reads with MiXCR, one entry per CDR3 protein. Of roughly 430,000 distinct CDR3 sequences detected, 21% appear once; the ten largest clones hold 13% to 15%. The sequencing used peripheral blood mononuclear cells (PBMCs), collected when the disease was refractory, from a patient treated with antithyroid drugs. These receptors came from a female donor with Graves disease.

This clonotype was counted a few times. The CDR3 region has the DNA TGTGCCAGCAGCCAAGTCGCGGGCAATTCGGGCGAGCAGTACTTC. The encoded protein is CASSQVAGNSGEQYF. This chain uses TRBV4-2 with TRBJ2-7; D might be TRBD2 (5 bases). The CDR3 length is 15 residues. Germline V lookup: CDR1 LGHNA, CDR2 YNFKEQ. Trimming took off 1 base at V and 6 bases at J, with 16 bases between the two ends.

The V gene is TRBV19, the J gene TRBJ1-5; D unclear. V was shortened by 0 bases and J by 6 bases, with 12 bases between the two germline ends. The V gene's germline CDR1 is LNHDA and CDR2 SQIVND (reference sequence). The CDR3 contains 15 residues. The CDR3 sequence is CASSIELGGSQPQHF. The DNA for the CDR3 is TGTGCCAGTAGTATAGAGCTGGGAGGCAGTCAGCCCCAGCATTTT.

The chain carries TRBV20-1 and TRBJ1-5; D remains ambiguous. The CDR3 is made up of 14 amino acids. Germline CDR1 is DFQATT and CDR2 is SNEGSKA (reference sequence). The V end was cut by 1 base, the J end by 8 bases, with 15 bases between. The CDR3 is CSARARPVSEPQHF. In nucleotides, the CDR3 is TGCAGTGCTAGAGCCCGTCCGGTTTCTGAGCCCCAGCATTTT.

Many counts were recorded for this clonotype. V is TRBV20-1 and J is TRBJ2-7; TRBD2 might be the D (5 bases). Trimming left V 3 bases short and J 1 base short, with 13 bases between. Germline CDR1 and CDR2: DFQATT and SNEGSKA (reference sequence). The CDR3 is 14 amino acids. For the CDR3, the DNA is TGCAGTGCTAGGCGGAGGTTGCAATCCTACGAGCAGTACTTC. Protein product: CSARRRLQSYEQYF.

The chain couples TRBV29-1 to TRBJ2-7; 7 bases fit TRBD1. This CDR3 has 13 residues. V shed 6 bases, J shed 6 bases, and the junction held 11 bases outside the gene matches. Germline V gene lookup returns CDR1 SQVTM and CDR2 ANQGSEA. The CDR3 protein is CSVSPSQGTEQYF. CDR3 nucleotide sequence: TGCAGCGTCTCCCCCTCACAGGGGACCGAGCAGTACTTC.

The chain couples TRBV10-3 to TRBJ1-1, with 7 bases identical to TRBD1. The CDR3 totals 13 residues. In germline, CDR1 is ENHRY, CDR2 SYGVKD. J gave up 4 bases and V 7 bases, and 6 bases lay outside the gene matches. The CDR3 coding sequence is TGTGCCATCAAATACGACAGGGCCACTGAAGCTTTCTTT. Residues: CAIKYDRATEAFF.

V gene TRBV6-5 combines with J gene TRBJ2-3, with D perhaps matching TRBD2 (7 bases). The germline CDR1 and CDR2 sequences are MNHEY and SVGAGI. Trimming shortened V by 1 base and J by 6 bases, and 11 bases separated the two germline ends. This CDR3 comprises 14 residues. The CDR3, as DNA: TGTGCCAGCAGTTACTTACGGGGGGCCGATACGCAGTATTTT. Translated, it gives CASSYLRGADTQYF.

The chain joins TRBV20-1 to TRBJ2-4; D gene unclear. The CDR3 sequence is 13 residues long. Per the germline V gene, CDR1 is DFQATT and CDR2 is SNEGSKA (reference sequence). Trimming shortened V by 6 bases and J by 9 bases, and 18 bases separated the two germline ends. Here the CDR3 reads CSASPSSHLIQYF. The CDR3 DNA reads TGCAGTGCCTCCCCCTCATCCCATCTCATTCAGTACTTC.

This clonotype was recorded many times. CDR3: CASSDVGTGAVYYSGANVLTF. CDR3 in DNA: TGTGCCAGCAGTGATGTTGGGACAGGCGCTGTTTATTACTCTGGGGCCAACGTCCTGACTTTC. V usage is TRBV2 and J usage is TRBJ2-6; 8 bases fit TRBD1. CDR3 length: 21 amino acids. V was clipped by 3 bases and J by 0 bases; unmatched bases: 16. CDR1 is SNHLY and CDR2 is FYNNEI in the germline V gene.

The chain carries TRBV27 and TRBJ2-1, with 13 bases that match TRBD2. The germline gives CDR1 MNHEY, CDR2 SMNVEV (reference sequence). The CDR3 contains 14 residues. The V segment lost 8 bases and the J segment 9 bases; nucleotides outside the gene matches: 7. The CDR3 protein is CASQLAGGVREQFF. The CDR3 nucleotides read TGTGCCAGCCAACTAGCGGGAGGGGTTCGTGAGCAGTTCTTC.

Points on this clonotype: Being one base from a much bigger clone, this may be a read error. The chain carries TRBV28 and TRBJ2-5; D is unresolved. Germline loops: CDR1 MDHEN, CDR2 SYDVKM. The CDR3 has 14 residues. CDR3 DNA sequence: TGTGCCTGCAGTTTGGAGCCTAGGGAAGAGACCCAGTACTTC. Protein: CACSLEPREETQYF.

The chain joins TRBV7-3 to TRBJ2-7; maybe TRBD1 (7 bases). CDR3 length: 14 residues. Per germline, CDR1 SGHTA and CDR2 FQGTGA. Between the trimmed V and J ends, which lost 1 base and 6 bases, there was a span of 13 bases. The CDR3, as DNA: TGTGCCAGCAGCTTAAATAGACAGGGACTCGAGCAGTACTTC. Amino acid sequence: CASSLNRQGLEQYF.

The gene calls are TRBV9 and TRBJ1-6; tentative D call: TRBD1 (5 bases). CDR3 length: 14 residues. Germline CDR1 is SGDLS and CDR2 is YYNGEE. V was cut by 1 base and J by 8 bases, with 10 bases left in between. DNA for the CDR3: TGTGCCAGCAGCGTATCAGGGTCACATTCACCCCTCCACTTT. It codes for CASSVSGSHSPLHF.

Notes on this clonotype: One end of the junction fails to match germline, which may point to a read error. V and J are TRBV28 and TRBJ2-2; D might be TRBD1 (6 bases). This CDR3 region has 14 residues. Germline V gene lookup returns CDR1 MDHEN and CDR2 SYDVKM. The CDR3 is CASSIGTYTGKLFF. In DNA form, the CDR3 reads TGTGCCAGCAGCATAGGGACATACACCGGGAAGCTGTTTTTT. The complete variable domain, with remaining parts taken from reference TRBV28 and TRBJ2-2, reads DVKVTQSSRYLVKRTGEKVFLECVQDMDHENMFWYRQDPGLGLRLIYFSYDVKMKEKGDIPEGYSVSREKKERFSLILESASTNQTSMYLCASSIGTYTGKLFFGEGSRLTVL.

This clonotype was seen at least ten times. V is TRBV28 and J is TRBJ1-2, with 8 bases that match TRBD1. CDR3 length: 14 residues. With 6 bases clipped from V and 4 bases from J, the junction kept 7 bases outside the gene matches. The V gene's germline CDR1 is MDHEN and CDR2 SYDVKM. The CDR3 region has the DNA TGTGCCAGCAGCCTTCAGGGGGCTTTCTATGGCTACACCTTC. Protein product: CASSLQGAFYGYTF.

This clonotype was detected ten times or more. V is TRBV28 and J is TRBJ1-2; perhaps TRBD1 as D (5 bases). Germline V CDR1 and CDR2: MDHEN, SYDVKM. V lost 5 bases to trimming and J lost 5 bases, with 18 bases between them. The CDR3 has 15 residues. CDR3 nucleotides: TGTGCCAGCAGTCCCAGGGAAAGGAGACTGTATGGCTACACCTTC. It encodes CASSPRERRLYGYTF.

The V gene is TRBV5-1, the J gene TRBJ2-7, with 11 bases lining up with TRBD2. Germline V lookup: CDR1 SGHRS, CDR2 YFSETQ. The CDR3 length is 16 residues. Trimming cost V 5 bases and J 6 bases; bases outside gene matches: 13. Here the CDR3 DNA reads TGCGCCAGCAGTCCCCCCGGGACTAGCGGCGCCTTCGAGCAGTACTTC. Its translation is CASSPPGTSGAFEQYF.

This clonotype was observed at least ten times. V usage is TRBV15 and J usage is TRBJ1-6; possibly TRBD1 for D (5 bases). Trimming pared 0 bases from V and 9 bases from J, leaving 12 bases between. CDR1 LNHNV and CDR2 YYDKDF come from the germline V gene (reference sequence). This CDR3 has 15 amino acids. DNA of the CDR3: TGTGCCACCAGCAGAGATTTTGGGGGGGGTTCACCCCTCCACTTT. Translated: CATSRDFGGGSPLHF.

As regards this clonotype: A much bigger clone sits one base away, suggesting this may be a read error. Lacking the conserved final phenylalanine or tryptophan, this CDR3 likely reflects a read error. DNA of the CDR3: TGTGCCAGCAGCTTATTCGGACTAGCGGGGGAGACCCAGTACCTC. It specifies CASSLFGLAGETQYL. The chain employs TRBV11-1 and TRBJ2-5; 12 positions match TRBD2. The CDR3 contains 15 residues. Trimming at V came to 2 bases and at J to 5 bases, leaving 3 bases not matched to a gene. CDR1 is SGHAT and CDR2 is FQDESV in the germline V gene (reference sequence).

A note on this clonotype: A single base separates this from a much larger clone, so it may be a read error. The CDR3 is CANSSGGRGSSYEQYF. Written as DNA, the CDR3 is TGTGCCAACAGCAGTGGGGGGCGGGGAAGCTCCTACGAGCAGTACTTC. The rearrangement links TRBV15 to TRBJ2-7; the D gene could be TRBD1 or TRBD2 (6 bases each). CDR3 length: 16 amino acids. The V gene's germline CDR1 is LNHNV and CDR2 YYDKDF (reference sequence).

This clonotype was seen a few times. The CDR3 sequence is CASSDSVDETGIQETQYF. The CDR3 DNA is TGTGCCAGCAGCGACTCGGTGGACGAGACAGGGATCCAAGAGACCCAGTACTTC. The rearrangement uses TRBV3-1 and TRBJ2-5, with TRBD1 matching 7 bases. The V and J ends lost 5 bases and 1 base, in that order; junction bases with no gene match: 16. There are 18 residues in the CDR3. Germline V lookup: CDR1 LGHDT, CDR2 YNNKEL (reference sequence).

The chain carries TRBV27 and TRBJ2-7; 10 positions match TRBD1. CDR1 MNHEY and CDR2 SMNVEV come from the germline V gene (reference sequence). The trim removed 5 bases at V and 1 base at J, leaving 5 bases unmatched. This CDR3 has 15 residues. CDR3 DNA: TGTGCCAGCAGTCGAGCGGGACAGGGGTCCTACGAGCAGTACTTC. It is translated as CASSRAGQGSYEQYF.

The chain uses TRBV7-8 and TRBJ1-1, with D unresolved. The germline gives CDR1 SGHVS, CDR2 FQNEAQ. Deletions cut 4 bases from V and 1 base from J, with 10 bases between. CDR3 length: 14 amino acids. The chain's CDR3 is CASSSDTRNTEAFF. The CDR3 bases are TGTGCCAGCAGCTCCGACACCAGGAACACTGAAGCTTTCTTT.

The gene calls are TRBV20-1 and TRBJ2-7; TRBD1 matches at 9 bases. After removal of 5 bases from V and 6 bases from J, the junction contained 5 bases not matched to a gene. This CDR3 has 12 residues. Germline V lookup: CDR1 DFQATT, CDR2 SNEGSKA (reference sequence). CDR3 loop: CSAGDREPEQYF. The CDR3 DNA is TGCAGTGCTGGGGACAGGGAACCCGAGCAGTACTTC.

About this clonotype itself: A much larger clone lies one base from this, so it may be a read error. The gene calls are TRBV10-3 and TRBJ1-2; 10 positions agree with TRBD1. The CDR3 is 14 residues long. Germline V gives CDR1 ENHRY, CDR2 SYGVKD. The trim removed 7 bases at V and 3 bases at J, leaving 5 bases unmatched. CDR3 sequence (DNA): TGTGCCATCAATACCGGGACAGGGGACTATGGCTACACCTTC. Protein sequence: CAINTGTGDYGYTF.

The rearrangement joins TRBV7-9 to TRBJ2-7; 11 bases line up with TRBD1. V gave up 6 bases and J gave up 2 bases; unmatched junction bases: 6. Germline loops: CDR1 SEHNR, CDR2 FQNEAQ (reference sequence). The CDR3 is 15 residues long. CDR3 nucleotide sequence: TGTGCCAGCAGTTTGGGACAGGGGGACCCCTACGAGCAGTACTTC. As protein: CASSLGQGDPYEQYF.

This clonotype appeared many times. The chain links TRBV29-1 to TRBJ2-5; TRBD1 matches 10 bases. The CDR3 spans 12 residues. With 4 bases clipped from V and 8 bases from J, the junction kept 4 bases outside the gene matches. Germline-derived CDR1 and CDR2 are SQVTM and ANQGSEA. CDR3 in DNA: TGCAGCGTTGCGGGGACAGGGGTTACCCAGTACTTC. The encoded protein is CSVAGTGVTQYF.